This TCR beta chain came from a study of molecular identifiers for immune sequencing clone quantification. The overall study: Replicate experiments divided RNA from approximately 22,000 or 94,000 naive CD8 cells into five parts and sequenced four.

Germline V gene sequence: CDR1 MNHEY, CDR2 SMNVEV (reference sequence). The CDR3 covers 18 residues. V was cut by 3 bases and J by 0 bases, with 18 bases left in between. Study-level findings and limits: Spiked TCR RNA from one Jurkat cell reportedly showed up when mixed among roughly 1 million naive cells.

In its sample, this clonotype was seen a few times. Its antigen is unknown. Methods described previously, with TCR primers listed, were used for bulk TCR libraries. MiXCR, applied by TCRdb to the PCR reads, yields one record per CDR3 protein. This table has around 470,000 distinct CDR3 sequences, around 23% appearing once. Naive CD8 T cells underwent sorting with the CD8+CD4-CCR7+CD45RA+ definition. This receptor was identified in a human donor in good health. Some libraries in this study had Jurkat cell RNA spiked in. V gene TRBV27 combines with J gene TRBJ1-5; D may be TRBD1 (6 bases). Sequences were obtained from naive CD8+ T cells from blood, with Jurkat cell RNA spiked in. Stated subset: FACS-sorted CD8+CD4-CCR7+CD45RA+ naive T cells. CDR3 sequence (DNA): TGTGCCAGCAGTTTGATATTTGGGGGCAGACATAGCAATCAGCCCCAGCATTTT. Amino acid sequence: CASSLIFGGRHSNQPQHF.